This entry describes one T cell receptor (beta chain). The CDR3 extends over 15 amino acids. CDR1 is MNHEY and CDR2 is SMNVEV in the germline V gene (reference sequence). This entry belongs to a study of T cell changes during pregnancy in multiple sclerosis. Produced via immunoSEQ multiplex PCR; TCRdb's table is partial and in-frame only. The data contain approximately 48,000 clones, 90% to 95% of them singletons. The V gene is TRBV27, the J gene TRBJ2-5, with TRBD2 as a possible D gene (5 bases). Near its end, the DNA agrees better with TRBJ2-7, so the J call may be wrong. The receptor's source is a female donor with multiple sclerosis, enrolled in a pregnancy study. The sequenced sample was CD4+ T cells from peripheral blood mononuclear cells, obtained after pregnancy. The DNA of the CDR3 is TGTGCCAGCAGTTTAGAGAACGGAGGTACCTACGAGCAGTACTTC. This gives the protein CASSLENGGTYEQYF.